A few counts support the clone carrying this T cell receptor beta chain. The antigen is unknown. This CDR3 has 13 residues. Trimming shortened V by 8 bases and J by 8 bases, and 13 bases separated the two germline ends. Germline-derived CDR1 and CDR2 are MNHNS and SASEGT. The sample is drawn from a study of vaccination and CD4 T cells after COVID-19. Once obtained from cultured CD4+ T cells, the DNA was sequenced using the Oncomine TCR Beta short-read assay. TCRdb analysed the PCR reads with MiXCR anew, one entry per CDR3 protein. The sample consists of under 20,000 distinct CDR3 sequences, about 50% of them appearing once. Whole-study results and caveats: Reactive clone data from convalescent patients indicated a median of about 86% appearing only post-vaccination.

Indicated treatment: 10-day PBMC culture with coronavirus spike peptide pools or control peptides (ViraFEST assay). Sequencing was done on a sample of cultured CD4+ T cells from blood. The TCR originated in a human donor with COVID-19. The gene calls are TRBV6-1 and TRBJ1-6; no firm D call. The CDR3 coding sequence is TGTGCCAGCGCTGGCAGGTCTGATTCACCCCTCCACTTT. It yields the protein CASAGRSDSPLHF.